The TCR beta chain described here comes from a study of sequential checkpoint blockade in melanoma. CDR1 is SGHNT and CDR2 is YENEEA in the germline V gene. The CDR3 contains 15 residues. V shed 1 base and J shed 6 bases, with 13 bases lying between them. Regarding treatment: randomized to nivolumab then ipilimumab (arm A) or the reverse (arm B). This clone was detected only a few times. TCRdb's table, derived via immunoSEQ multiplex PCR, lists solely in-frame clones and lacks some. Altogether under 15,000 clones are present, 21% being singletons, with the ten largest covering about 5.8%. The clonotype originates from a human donor with melanoma. This specimen consisted of tumor tissue (inferred from file names), obtained from a patient given nivolumab and ipilimumab in sequence. The rearrangement joins TRBV11-3 to TRBJ2-4, with a possible D match to TRBD2 (6 bases). In DNA, the CDR3 is TGTGCCAGCAGCTTAGGGGTGGGACTTACAAACATTCAGTACTTC. Amino acid sequence: CASSLGVGLTNIQYF.